The present T cell receptor beta chain was sequenced within a study of cytomegalovirus exposure and HLA in healthy donors. Study details: Out of 398 genotyped donors, 81% belonged to the Caucasian-associated ancestry cluster.

This clone has more than one count but fewer than ten. Its target is unknown. Trimming took 6 bases from V and 8 from J, leaving 23 bases between them. This CDR3 spans 16 amino acids. Germline CDR1 reads LNHDA; CDR2 reads SQIVND (reference sequence). Study-wide results and caveats: Within an earlier analysis, most TCR beta V segments proved productive either about 90% or about 30% of the time. In all likelihood, a cluster of highly shared sequence variants was a sequencing artifact.

60 Vbeta and 13 Jbeta primers were used in PCR. The table came from immunoSEQ multiplex PCR; TCRdb's copy has only in-frame clones and leaves some out. Here the sample spans around 120,000 clones, just over 70% being singletons. The source of this sequence is a woman aged 55-70 years in good health and CMV-seropositive. The gene calls are TRBV19 and TRBJ2-1; a possible D gene is TRBD1 (6 bases). Sequenced material: PBMCs. The CDR3 here is CASSLLDSPLGYEQFF. CDR3 nucleotides: TGTGCCAGTAGCCTCCTGGACAGTCCGCTGGGGTATGAGCAGTTCTTC.